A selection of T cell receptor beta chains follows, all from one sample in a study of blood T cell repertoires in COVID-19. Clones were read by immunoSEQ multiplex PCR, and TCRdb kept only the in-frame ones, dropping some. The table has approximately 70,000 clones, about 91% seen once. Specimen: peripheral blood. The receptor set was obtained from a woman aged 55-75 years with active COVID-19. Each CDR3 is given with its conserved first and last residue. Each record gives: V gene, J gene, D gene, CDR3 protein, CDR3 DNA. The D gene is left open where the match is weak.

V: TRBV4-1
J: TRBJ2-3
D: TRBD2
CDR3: CASSQVSAGGPTQYF
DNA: TGCGCCAGCAGCCAAGTCTCAGCGGGAGGTCCCACGCAGTATTTT

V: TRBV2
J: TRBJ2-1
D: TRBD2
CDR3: CASKDPRRSGRPYNEQFF
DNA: TGTGCCAGTAAGGACCCGAGGCGAAGCGGGAGGCCCTACAATGAGCAGTTCTTC

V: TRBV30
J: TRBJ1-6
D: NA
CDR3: CAWSVQRTVNSPLHF
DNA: TGTGCCTGGAGTGTACAGCGGACGGTAAATTCACCCCTCCACTTT

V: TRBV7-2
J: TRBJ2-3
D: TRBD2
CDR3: CASSTDKAGPQYF
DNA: TGTGCCAGCAGCACCGACAAAGCGGGACCGCAGTATTTT

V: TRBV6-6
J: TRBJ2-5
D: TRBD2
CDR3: CASSYPTSGQETQYF
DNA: TGTGCCAGCAGTTACCCAACTAGCGGACAAGAGACCCAGTACTTC

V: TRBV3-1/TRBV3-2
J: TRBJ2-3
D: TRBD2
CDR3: CASSTSGSMNTQYF
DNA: TGTGCCAGCAGCACTAGCGGGAGTATGAATACGCAGTATTTT

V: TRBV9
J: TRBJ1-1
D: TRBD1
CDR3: CASSDGTDSTEAFF
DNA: TGTGCCAGCAGCGATGGGACAGATAGTACTGAAGCTTTCTTT

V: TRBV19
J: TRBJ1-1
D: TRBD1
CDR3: CASKTGTGNTEAFF
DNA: TGTGCCAGTAAGACCGGGACAGGTAACACTGAAGCTTTCTTT

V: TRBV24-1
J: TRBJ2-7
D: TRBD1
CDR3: CATSDAPRDSEYEQYF
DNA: TGTGCCACCAGTGATGCCCCCCGGGACAGCGAGTACGAGCAGTACTTC

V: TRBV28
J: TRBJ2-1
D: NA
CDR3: CASREGAFWLGKQFF
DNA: TGTGCCAGTCGAGAGGGAGCCTTCTGGTTGGGTAAGCAGTTCTTC

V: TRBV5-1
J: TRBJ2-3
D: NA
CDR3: CASTSDIPDTQYF
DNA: TGCGCCAGCACTTCGGACATTCCAGATACGCAGTATTTT

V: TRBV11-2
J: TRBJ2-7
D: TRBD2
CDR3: CASSSRVAGEVYEQYF
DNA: TGTGCCAGCAGCTCTAGAGTAGCGGGAGAAGTGTACGAGCAGTACTTC

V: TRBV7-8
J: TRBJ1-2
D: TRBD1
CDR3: CASSPGGAADGYTF
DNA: TGTGCCAGCAGCCCAGGGGGCGCGGCGGATGGCTACACCTTC

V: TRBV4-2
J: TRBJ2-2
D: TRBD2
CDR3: CASSQVYAGDSNTGELFF
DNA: TGTGCCAGCAGCCAAGTCTATGCGGGGGACTCGAACACCGGGGAGCTGTTTTTT

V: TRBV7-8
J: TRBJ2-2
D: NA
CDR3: CASSLGPGGVGELFF
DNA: TGTGCCAGCAGCTTAGGCCCCGGCGGGGTCGGGGAGCTGTTTTTT

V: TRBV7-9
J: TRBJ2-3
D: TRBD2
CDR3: CASSPRLAGGTYTQYF
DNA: TGTGCCAGCAGCCCCCGACTAGCGGGAGGGACTTATACGCAGTATTTT

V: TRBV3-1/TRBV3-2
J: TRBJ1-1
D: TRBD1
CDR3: CASSQGGTGGPVEAFF
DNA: TGTGCCAGCAGCCAAGGGGGGACAGGGGGCCCTGTTGAAGCTTTCTTT